A selection of T cell receptor beta chains follows, all from one sample in a study of cytomegalovirus exposure and HLA in healthy donors. Sequencing was performed with immunoSEQ multiplex PCR; in TCRdb, only in-frame clones are kept and a portion is missing. The top ten hold more than 0.35% of the sample, which has nearly 200,000 clones, around 79% seen once. Sequenced input: PBMCs. These receptors all stem from a male donor in good health and CMV-seropositive. Each CDR3 is given with its conserved first and last residue. D genes are given only for firm matches. Clone size is not always given. Where it is, it says once, few, many or a class for expanded clones.

>-|-|TRBJ1-6|TRBV11-1
CASSGGGRGNSPLHF
TGTGCCAGCAGCGGGGGCGGGAGGGGGAATTCACCCCTCCACTTT
>-|-|TRBJ2-5|TRBV19
CASSIAMREYEQYF
TGTGCCAGTAGTATAGCAATGCGGGAATATGAGCAGTACTTC
>-|-|TRBJ1-2|TRBV4-3
CASSQDGRNLGYTF
TGCGCCAGCAGCCAAGATGGCAGGAATTTAGGCTACACCTTC
>-|-|TRBJ1-2|TRBV28
CATSTGGF
TGTGCCACCTCGACAGGAGGCTTC
>-|-|TRBJ1-5|TRBV5-1
CASSPSGQGYQPQHF
TGCGCCAGCAGCCCCTCCGGGCAGGGCTATCAGCCCCAGCATTTT
>-|-|TRBJ1-2|TRBV4-1
CASSQERVADGYTF
TGCGCCAGCAGCCAAGAACGGGTTGCCGATGGCTACACCTTC
>few|TRBD2|TRBJ2-1|TRBV19
CASMYAGGPSEQFF
TGTGCCAGTATGTATGCGGGGGGGCCGAGTGAGCAGTTCTTC
>once|TRBD1|TRBJ2-5|TRBV2
CASSPSQGAWETQYF
TGTGCCAGCTCCCCCTCCCAGGGGGCGTGGGAGACCCAGTACTTC
>-|TRBD1|TRBJ1-1|TRBV30
CAWKHRGRTEAFF
TGTGCCTGGAAACATAGGGGGCGTACTGAAGCTTTCTTT
>-|TRBD2|TRBJ2-1|TRBV5-4
CASRLAAGNEQFF
TGTGCCAGCAGACTAGCGGCAGGGAATGAGCAGTTCTTC
>-|TRBD2|TRBJ2-5|TRBV7-9
CSSSFIAGGRETQYF
TGTTCCAGCAGCTTTATAGCGGGGGGCCGAGAGACCCAGTACTTC
>once|TRBD2|TRBJ2-3|TRBV5-4
CASAPGGRAVKSDTQYF
TGTGCCAGCGCTCCGGGGGGGAGGGCCGTTAAATCAGATACGCAGTATTTT
>-|TRBD2|TRBJ2-1|TRBV7-3
CASSFLAGVGNEQFF
TGTGCCAGCAGCTTCCTAGCGGGGGTAGGCAATGAGCAGTTCTTC
>-|-|TRBJ1-1|TRBV4-1
CASSQDPQGLGTEAFF
TGCGCCAGCAGCCAAGATCCTCAGGGATTGGGCACTGAAGCTTTCTTT
>-|-|TRBJ2-7|TRBV15
CATSRDFGTSTYEQYF
TGTGCCACCAGCAGAGATTTTGGGACTTCCACCTACGAGCAGTACTTC
>-|TRBD2|TRBJ2-7|TRBV4-1
CASSSASGGSYEQYF
TGCGCCAGCAGCTCGGCTAGCGGGGGGTCCTACGAGCAGTACTTC
>-|-|TRBJ2-7|TRBV11-2
CASSFHTSGEQYF
TGTGCCAGCAGCTTCCACACCTCAGGGGAGCAGTACTTC
>-|-|TRBJ1-1|TRBV6-5
CASRKQGPNTEAFF
TGTGCCAGCAGAAAACAGGGCCCGAACACTGAAGCTTTCTTT
>-|-|TRBJ1-2|TRBV6-6
CASSRTVYGYTF
TGTGCCAGCAGCCGGACAGTCTATGGCTACACCTTC
>-|-|TRBJ2-5|TRBV7-6
CASSSSPGGETRYF
TGTGCCAGCAGCTCCTCCCCCGGAGGGGAGACCCGGTACTTC
>-|-|TRBJ1-5|TRBV21-1
CASSKEKQRNQPQHF
TGTGCCAGCAGCAAAGAAAAACAGCGGAATCAGCCCCAGCATTTT
>-|-|TRBJ1-5|TRBV4-3
CASSQDVFRVGGAWDSNQPQHF
TGCGCCAGCAGCCAAGATGTTTTTAGGGTAGGGGGGGCTTGGGATAGCAATCAGCCCCAGCATTTT
>-|TRBD1|TRBJ1-2|TRBV7-7
CASSQGQGFGYTF
TGTGCCAGCAGCCAGGGACAGGGGTTTGGCTACACCTTC
>-|-|TRBJ1-2|TRBV15
CATSRDTGPYGYTF
TGTGCCACCAGCAGAGATACAGGGCCCTATGGCTACACCTTC
>-|-|TRBJ2-7|TRBV6-5
CASSYVSGHYEQYF
TGTGCCAGCAGTTACGTCAGCGGGCACTACGAGCAGTACTTC
>-|-|TRBJ2-7|TRBV5-1
CASSLAGVRYEQYF
TGCGCCAGCAGCTTGGCAGGGGTTAGGTACGAGCAGTACTTC
>-|-|TRBJ2-7|TRBV9
CASSVTLGGNYEQYF
TGTGCCAGCAGCGTAACCCTGGGAGGTAACTACGAGCAGTACTTC
>-|-|TRBJ2-7|TRBV4-1
CASSQGGDWRGPYEQYF
TGCGCCAGCAGCCAAGGGGGGGACTGGCGGGGGCCCTACGAGCAGTACTTC
>-|TRBD1|TRBJ2-2|TRBV6-1
CASGTGSPTGELFF
TGTGCCAGCGGGACAGGGTCGCCTACCGGGGAGCTGTTTTTT
>-|-|TRBJ1-6|TRBV6-1
CASRLVGSPLHF
TGTGCCAGCAGGTTGGTCGGTTCACCCCTCCACTTT
>-|TRBD2|TRBJ2-3|TRBV6-5
CASSYFSGSTDTQYF
TGTGCCAGCAGTTACTTTAGCGGGAGCACAGATACGCAGTATTTT
>-|-|TRBJ1-2|TRBV9
CASSLAGDGGYTF
TGTGCCAGCAGCCTCGCAGGGGATGGGGGCTACACCTTC
>-|-|TRBJ1-1|TRBV11-2
CASSVAGGTTEAFF
TGTGCCAGCAGCGTCGCGGGGGGGACCACTGAAGCTTTCTTT
>-|TRBD1|TRBJ2-7|TRBV11-2
CASSLLRDRGNPYEQYF
TGTGCCAGCAGCTTACTTAGGGACAGGGGTAATCCCTACGAGCAGTACTTC
>-|-|TRBJ1-1|TRBV7-9
CSSSLVGAGTEAFF
TGTTCCAGCAGCTTAGTTGGGGCTGGCACTGAAGCTTTCTTT
>-|TRBD1|TRBJ2-7|TRBV10-3
CALRRDREYEQYF
TGTGCCCTGCGCCGGGACAGGGAATACGAGCAGTACTTC
>-|-|TRBJ1-4|TRBV15
CATSRARGFEKLFF
TGTGCCACCAGCAGAGCTCGGGGTTTTGAAAAACTGTTTTTT
>-|-|TRBJ2-1|TRBV27
CASSRQVNEQFF
TGTGCCAGCAGTCGACAGGTTAATGAGCAGTTCTTC
>-|TRBD2|TRBJ2-7|TRBV4-3
CASSQEREVAGYEQYF
TGCGCCAGCAGCCAAGAGAGGGAGGTAGCGGGCTACGAGCAGTACTTC
>-|-|TRBJ2-7|TRBV7-2
CASSLGRGQSYEQYF
TGTGCCAGCAGCTTAGGGAGGGGGCAAAGCTACGAGCAGTACTTC
>-|TRBD1|TRBJ2-1|TRBV27
CASRDRDRANNEQFF
TGTGCCAGCAGGGACCGGGACAGGGCGAACAATGAGCAGTTCTTC
>few|-|TRBJ1-1|TRBV16
CASSIYRDTGAFF
TGTGCCAGCAGCATATACAGGGACACCGGGGCTTTCTTT
>-|-|TRBJ1-2|TRBV9
CASSATGGIFYGYTF
TGTGCCAGCAGCGCCACAGGAGGGATATTCTATGGCTACACCTTC
>-|TRBD2|TRBJ2-3|TRBV9
CASSAGLAPRTDTQYF
TGTGCCAGCAGCGCGGGACTAGCGCCCCGCACAGATACGCAGTATTTT
>-|TRBD1|TRBJ1-2|TRBV2
CASSDVSGGGNGYTF
TGTGCCAGCAGTGATGTGTCAGGGGGCGGAAATGGCTACACCTTC
>-|TRBD1|TRBJ1-1|TRBV5-6
CASSFFNPYGTGGTEAFF
TGTGCCAGCAGCTTTTTTAACCCCTACGGGACAGGGGGGACTGAAGCTTTCTTT
>once|-|TRBJ2-2|TRBV19
CASSIPRESGELFF
TGTGCCAGTAGTATCCCCCGGGAGTCCGGGGAGCTGTTTTTT
>-|-|TRBJ2-2|TRBV7-2
CASSLAWGNTGELFF
TGTGCCAGCAGCTTAGCATGGGGCAACACCGGGGAGCTGTTTTTT
>few|TRBD2|TRBJ2-1|TRBV7-2
CASSLGAGPNEQFF
TGTGCCAGCAGCTTAGGAGCGGGGCCTAATGAGCAGTTCTTC
>-|-|TRBJ2-1|TRBV11-1
CASTHGRDNEQFF
TGTGCCAGCACCCACGGGCGGGACAATGAGCAGTTCTTC
>-|-|TRBJ2-3|TRBV7-9
CASSKSGAGVDTQYF
TGTGCCAGCAGCAAAAGCGGGGCAGGGGTAGATACGCAGTATTTT
>-|TRBD2|TRBJ2-1|TRBV2
CASSEGTSGSEFF
TGTGCCAGCAGTGAAGGGACTAGCGGGAGTGAGTTCTTC
>-|-|TRBJ2-1|TRBV27
CASSLSGWPNLWSYNEQFF
TGTGCCAGCAGTTTAAGCGGGTGGCCAAATTTGTGGTCCTACAATGAGCAGTTCTTC
>once|-|TRBJ1-4|TRBV2
CASIRGKGTEKLFF
TGTGCCAGCATCCGGGGGAAGGGTACTGAAAAACTGTTTTTT
>-|TRBD1|TRBJ1-2|TRBV9
CASSASGTEYGYTF
TGTGCCAGCAGCGCGTCCGGGACAGAGTATGGCTACACCTTC
>-|-|TRBJ1-6|TRBV13
CASSLGTGAGYSPLHF
TGTGCCAGCAGCTTGGGAACCGGGGCGGGGTATTCACCCCTCCACTTT
>-|TRBD1|TRBJ2-7|TRBV23-1
CASSRGDRVSSYEQYF
TGCGCCAGCAGTCGGGGGGACAGGGTAAGCTCCTACGAGCAGTACTTC
>-|TRBD1|TRBJ2-7|TRBV5-1
CASSSGQGLTYEQYF
TGCGCCAGCAGCTCCGGACAGGGGTTAACCTACGAGCAGTACTTC